The 26 T cell receptor beta chains given below trace back to one sample, sequenced in a study of cytotoxic CD8 clonotypes in ibrutinib-treated CLL. Repertoires were generated with immunoSEQ multiplex PCR, while TCRdb's copy carries only in-frame clones and drops some. Here the sample spans about 140,000 clones, about 84% being singletons. Here the sequenced sample was PBMCs, taken after 36 months of ibrutinib treatment. The receptor set was obtained from a human donor with chronic lymphocytic leukemia.

This clone was counted a few times. The V call is TRBV7-2, the J call TRBJ1-5; the match to TRBD1 covers 8 bases. CDR1 and CDR2 from the germline V gene are SGHTA and FQGNSA. With 3 bases clipped from V and 6 bases from J, the junction kept 7 bases outside the gene matches. This CDR3 spans 15 amino acids. CDR3 in DNA: TGTGCCAGCAGCTTGAGCCAGGGGGCTGGTCAGCCCCAGCATTTT. It yields the protein CASSLSQGAGQPQHF.

The chain combines TRBV25-1 with TRBJ1-6; 7 bases agree with TRBD1. With 6 bases clipped from V and 0 bases from J, the junction kept 5 bases outside the gene matches. This CDR3 spans 16 amino acids. The germline CDR1 and CDR2 sequences are MGHDK and SYGVNS. The CDR3 DNA reads as TGTGCCAGCAGACAGGGGTTCAGCTCCTATAATTCACCCCTCCACTTT. It specifies CASRQGFSSYNSPLHF. Complete variable domain (other parts from reference TRBV25-1 and TRBJ1-6): EADIYQTPRYLVIGTGKKITLECSQTMGHDKMYWYQQDPGMELHLIHYSYGVNSTEKGDLSSESTVSRIRTEHFPLTLESARPSHTSQYLCASRQGFSSYNSPLHFGNGTRLTVT.

The V and J genes are TRBV5-1 and TRBJ2-2; 8 bases are a match to TRBD2. CDR1 is SGHRS and CDR2 is YFSETQ in the germline V gene. J was trimmed by 4 bases and V by 0 bases; bases with no gene match: 5. The CDR3 consists of 16 residues. CDR3 sequence reads: CASSLVLAGSTGELFF. CDR3 DNA: TGCGCCAGCAGCTTGGTTTTAGCGGGATCCACCGGGGAGCTGTTTTTT.

This clone was detected a few times. The chain joins TRBV5-5 to TRBJ1-2; 7 bases are shared with TRBD1. Trimming cost V 5 bases and J 2 bases; bases outside gene matches: 6. Germline-derived CDR1 and CDR2 are SGHKS and YYEKEE (reference sequence). The CDR3 consists of 14 residues. The CDR3 loop reads CASRPGQNNYGYTF. As DNA, the CDR3 is TGTGCCAGCAGGCCGGGACAGAACAACTATGGCTACACCTTC.

The genes are TRBV6-1 and TRBJ2-2, with D possibly TRBD1 on 5 matching bases. CDR1 and CDR2 from the germline V gene are MNHNS and SASEGT. The CDR3 runs to 14 residues. V was pared by 1 base and J by 5 bases, with 8 bases between. The CDR3 loop reads CASSEVRTTGELFF. The CDR3, as DNA: TGTGCCAGCAGTGAAGTAAGGACAACCGGGGAGCTGTTTTTT.

This clone has only a few counts. Other DNA sequences in the same sample also yield this CDR3. J is TRBJ2-1 and V is TRBV5-1; D uncertain. The CDR3 consists of 11 residues. Germline V gene sequence: CDR1 SGHRS, CDR2 YFSETQ. V was clipped by 0 bases and J by 7 bases, with 2 bases between them. In nucleotides, the CDR3 is TGCGCCAGCAGCTTGGGGAATGAGCAGTTCTTC. Its translation: CASSLGNEQFF.

The chain is built from TRBV18 and TRBJ1-1; possibly TRBD1 for D (5 bases). CDR1 and CDR2 from the germline V gene are KGHSH and LQKENI. V was shortened by 3 bases and J by 14 bases, with 16 bases between the two germline ends. CDR3 size: 12 residues. Written as DNA, the CDR3 is TGTGCCAGCTCACCGGGACGCGCTAACCTATTCTTT. This gives the protein CASSPGRANLFF.

This clone was seen just once. The rearrangement links TRBV27 to TRBJ2-2; the match to TRBD1 covers 7 bases. The CDR3 extends over 13 amino acids. Germline-derived CDR1 and CDR2 are MNHEY and SMNVEV (reference sequence). J lost 6 bases, V lost 2 bases, and 0 bases had no gene match. This CDR3 reads CASSLRGPGELFF. CDR3 sequence (DNA): TGTGCCAGCAGTTTAAGGGGGCCCGGGGAGCTGTTTTTT.

Here the CDR3 reads CASSQNYRARATNTGELFF. CDR3 nucleotides: TGTGCCAGCAGCCAAAACTACCGCGCGAGAGCAACGAACACCGGGGAGCTGTTTTTT. The chain joins TRBV9 to TRBJ2-2; unclear D gene. This CDR3 comprises 19 residues. Trimming removed 4 bases from V and 0 bases from J, with 22 bases in between. In germline, CDR1 is SGDLS, CDR2 YYNGEE. The whole variable domain, filled in from reference TRBV9 and TRBJ2-2, reads DSGVTQTPKHLITATGQRVTLRCSPRSGDLSVYWYQQSLDQGLQFLIQYYNGEERAKGNILERFSAQQFPDLHSELNLSSLELGDSALYFCASSQNYRARATNTGELFFGEGSRLTVL.

V gene TRBV5-4 combines with J gene TRBJ1-1, with D hard to call. V lost 3 bases, J lost 7 bases, and 16 bases lay in between. The CDR3 spans 14 residues. In germline, CDR1 is SGHNT, CDR2 YYREEE (reference sequence). CDR3 in amino acids: CASSSTREVGEAFF. CDR3 coding DNA: TGTGCCAGCAGCTCGACCCGAGAAGTAGGTGAAGCTTTCTTT. Drawing the rest from reference TRBV5-4 and TRBJ1-1, the complete variable domain is ETGVTQSPTHLIKTRGQQVTLRCSSQSGHNTVSWYQQALGQGPQFIFQYYREEENGRGNFPPRFSGLQFPNYSSELNVNALELDDSALYLCASSSTREVGEAFFGQGTRLTVV.

The chain couples TRBV11-2 to TRBJ1-1; D gene ambiguous. The CDR3 runs to 11 residues. Germline V gene data show CDR1 as SGHAT and CDR2 as FQNNGV. Trimming removed 5 bases from V and 8 bases from J, with 9 bases in between. This chain's CDR3 is CASSAVREAFF. In DNA, the CDR3 is TGTGCCAGCAGCGCCGTAAGGGAAGCTTTCTTT.

The chain carries TRBV2 and TRBJ2-3; 11 nucleotides agree with TRBD1. The CDR3 totals 17 residues. Germline assignment: CDR1 SNHLY and CDR2 FYNNEI. V shed 8 bases, J shed 0 bases, and the junction held 10 bases outside the gene matches. The CDR3 nucleotides are TGTGCCAGCCTGGACAGGGGGCACGCAAGAAGCACAGATACGCAGTATTTT. Encoded protein: CASLDRGHARSTDTQYF. The whole variable domain, filled in from reference TRBV2 and TRBJ2-3, reads EPEVTQTPSHQVTQMGQEVILRCVPISNHLYFYWYRQILGQKVEFLVSFYNNEISEKSEIFDDQFSVERPDGSNFTLKIRSTKLEDSAMYFCASLDRGHARSTDTQYFGPGTRLTVL.

The count of this clone is one. The chain is built from TRBV9 and TRBJ2-7, with 10 positions matching TRBD2. V shed 0 bases, J shed 0 bases, and the junction held 3 bases outside the gene matches. This CDR3 region has 16 residues. Germline values: CDR1 SGDLS, CDR2 YYNGEE. CDR3 in amino acids: CASSVGASGGSYEQYF. CDR3 bases: TGTGCCAGCAGCGTAGGGGCTAGCGGGGGCTCCTACGAGCAGTACTTC.

The chain combines TRBV30 with TRBJ1-5, with D possibly being TRBD1 (5 bases). The CDR3 extends over 16 amino acids. CDR1 and CDR2 from the germline V gene are GTSNPN and SVGIG (reference sequence). Trimming pared 1 base from V and 0 bases from J, leaving 13 bases between. CDR3 sequence: CAWSGGDRFSNQPQHF. CDR3 nucleotides: TGTGCCTGGAGTGGAGGAGACAGATTTAGCAATCAGCCCCAGCATTTT. Supplemented by reference TRBV30 and TRBJ1-5, the full variable domain reads SQTIHQWPATLVQPVGSPLSLECTVEGTSNPNLYWYRQAAGRGLQLLFYSVGIGQISSEVPQNLSASRPQDRQFILSSKKLLLSDSGFYLCAWSGGDRFSNQPQHFGDGTRLSIL.

The chain combines TRBV10-3 with TRBJ1-5; D possibly corresponds to TRBD1 (6 bases). This CDR3 comprises 14 residues. CDR1 ENHRY and CDR2 SYGVKD come from the germline V gene. Between the trimmed V and J ends, which lost 3 bases and 3 bases, there was a span of 9 bases. The CDR3 spells CAISEQGINQPQHF. The DNA of the CDR3 is TGTGCCATCAGTGAACAGGGTATCAATCAGCCCCAGCATTTT.

This clone was recorded only once. The DNA for the CDR3 is TGTGCCAGCAGCCCTCCCCTGGGACTAGCGGGGGGTAATGAGCAGTTCTTC. This sequence encodes CASSPPLGLAGGNEQFF. This chain links TRBV27 with TRBJ2-1; 15 positions agree with TRBD2. J lost 7 bases, V lost 6 bases, and 10 bases had no gene match. Germline loops: CDR1 MNHEY, CDR2 SMNVEV (reference sequence). CDR3 length equals 17 residues.

The rearrangement joins TRBV5-1 to TRBJ2-2; D not certain. This CDR3 has 15 residues. V gave up 0 bases and J gave up 0 bases, with 6 bases separating them. Germline values: CDR1 SGHRS, CDR2 YFSETQ. CDR3 residues: CASSLGVANTGELFF. The CDR3 DNA reads TGCGCCAGCAGCTTGGGGGTCGCGAACACCGGGGAGCTGTTTTTT.

There are a few counts of this clone. The chain couples TRBV6-5 to TRBJ2-3; no reliable D call. Trimming removed 0 bases at V and 3 bases at J, with 10 bases between. CDR3 length equals 15 residues. Germline lookup yields CDR1 MNHEY and CDR2 SVGAGI. The CDR3 reads CASSYSGSETDTQYF. CDR3 DNA: TGTGCCAGCAGTTACTCAGGCTCGGAGACAGATACGCAGTATTTT.

In this sample, this clone turned up a few times. The chain combines TRBV10-1 with TRBJ2-7; 9 positions agree with TRBD1. The ends lost 8 bases at V and 5 bases at J; junction bases unmatched: 4. The CDR3 extends over 12 amino acids. CDR1 WNHNN and CDR2 SYGVQD come from the germline V gene (reference sequence). CDR3 in DNA: TGCGCCAGCGGTCGACAGGGGGACGAGCAGTACTTC. The encoded protein is CASGRQGDEQYF.

The chain joins TRBV5-1 to TRBJ1-4; D remains unclear. Germline CDR1 reads SGHRS; CDR2 reads YFSETQ. The ends were cut back, 1 base at V and 4 bases at J, with 5 bases in the middle. The CDR3 totals 13 residues. CDR3 in DNA: TGCGCCAGCAGCTTGTGGAGTAATGAAAAACTGTTTTTT. This gives the protein CASSLWSNEKLFF.

The chain has TRBV30 and TRBJ1-1, with TRBD1 matching over 9 bases. The CDR3 length is 13 residues. Per germline, CDR1 GTSNPN and CDR2 SVGIG (reference sequence). Trimming removed 6 bases from V and 8 bases from J; junction bases left unmatched: 10. The DNA of the CDR3 is TGTGCCTGTAAAACAGGGGGCGGCTTCGAAGCTTTCTTT. Its translation is CACKTGGGFEAFF.

J is TRBJ1-2 and V is TRBV25-1, with D possibly being TRBD1 (6 bases). Trimming left V 7 bases short and J 4 bases short, with 19 bases between. CDR3 length equals 15 residues. Per germline, CDR1 MGHDK and CDR2 SYGVNS. The CDR3 bases are TGTGCCAGCAAGGGTCCGGGGCGAGGGGGCTATGGCTACACCTTC. Translation gives CASKGPGRGGYGYTF.

The gene calls are TRBV7-6 and TRBJ2-5; D unclear. The CDR3 is made up of 13 amino acids. Between the trimmed V and J ends, which lost 1 base and 0 bases, there was a span of 3 bases. In germline, CDR1 is SGHVS, CDR2 FNYEAQ. CDR3 sequence: CASSLGHQETQYF. The CDR3 nucleotides are TGTGCCAGCAGCTTAGGCCACCAAGAGACCCAGTACTTC.

The chain is built from TRBV6-1 and TRBJ2-5, with 7 nucleotides matching TRBD2. CDR1 MNHNS and CDR2 SASEGT come from the germline V gene. This CDR3 contains 13 residues. V was pared by 8 bases and J by 1 base, with 4 bases of the junction left unmatched. The CDR3 spells CASGWGGQETQYF. CDR3 in DNA: TGTGCCAGCGGTTGGGGGGGCCAAGAGACCCAGTACTTC.

The chain recombines TRBV10-3 with TRBJ2-7; D possibly uses TRBD1 or TRBD2 (6 bases each). The V gene lost 10 bases and the J gene lost 3 bases, with 16 bases spanning the gap. Germline CDR1 and CDR2: ENHRY and SYGVKD. CDR3 length: 13 residues. The CDR3 region is CATWGAGRYEQYF. CDR3 in DNA: TGTGCCACCTGGGGGGCAGGCCGCTACGAGCAGTACTTC.

This rearrangement joins TRBV28 to TRBJ1-1, with D unclear. Germline V lookup: CDR1 MDHEN, CDR2 SYDVKM. The CDR3 runs to 13 residues. Trimming shortened V by 7 bases and J by 1 base, and 10 bases separated the two germline ends. The CDR3 region is CASITYANTEAFF. DNA for the CDR3: TGTGCCAGCATTACTTATGCGAACACTGAAGCTTTCTTT.